This T cell receptor (beta chain) was captured in a study of blood T cell repertoires in COVID-19. This clone has just one count. Germline V gives CDR1 MDHEN, CDR2 SYDVKM. The V end lost 6 bases, the J end lost 8 bases, and 16 bases lay between the germline ends. The CDR3 is 14 amino acids. Here immunoSEQ multiplex PCR was the method, and the copy in TCRdb shows in-frame clones only, minus some. The repertoire holds some 490,000 clones, around 85% seen once, with 3% to 3.5% in the top ten. The sequence derives from a human donor in a cohort sampled during active COVID-19. J is TRBJ1-4 and V is TRBV28, with D possibly being TRBD1 (6 bases). The sample consisted of peripheral blood. In DNA form, the CDR3 reads TGTGCCAGCAGCAAGGTTCCGGGGGGCGAAAAACTGTTTTTT. It specifies CASSKVPGGEKLFF.